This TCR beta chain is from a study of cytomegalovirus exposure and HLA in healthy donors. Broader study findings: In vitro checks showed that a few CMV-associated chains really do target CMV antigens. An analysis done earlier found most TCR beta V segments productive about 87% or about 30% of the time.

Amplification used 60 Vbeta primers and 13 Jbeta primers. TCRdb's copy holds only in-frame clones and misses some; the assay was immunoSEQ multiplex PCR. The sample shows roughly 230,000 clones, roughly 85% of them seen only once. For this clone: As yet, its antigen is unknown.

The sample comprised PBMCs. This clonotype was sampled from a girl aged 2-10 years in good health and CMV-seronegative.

DNA of the CDR3: TGTGCCTGGACGATGGGACTGTTATCTAATTCACCCCTCCACTTT. It is translated as CAWTMGLLSNSPLHF. This sequence joins TRBV30 and TRBJ1-6; D is possibly TRBD1 (5 bases). The CDR3 is made up of 15 amino acids. Trimming stripped 4 bases from V and 6 bases from J, with 16 bases between. CDR1 and CDR2 (germline): GTSNPN, SVGIG (reference sequence). Full variable domain (outside the CDR3, taken from reference TRBV30 and TRBJ1-6): SQTIHQWPATLVQPVGSPLSLECTVEGTSNPNLYWYRQAAGRGLQLLFYSVGIGQISSEVPQNLSASRPQDRQFILSSKKLLLSDSGFYLCAWTMGLLSNSPLHFGNGTRLTVT.